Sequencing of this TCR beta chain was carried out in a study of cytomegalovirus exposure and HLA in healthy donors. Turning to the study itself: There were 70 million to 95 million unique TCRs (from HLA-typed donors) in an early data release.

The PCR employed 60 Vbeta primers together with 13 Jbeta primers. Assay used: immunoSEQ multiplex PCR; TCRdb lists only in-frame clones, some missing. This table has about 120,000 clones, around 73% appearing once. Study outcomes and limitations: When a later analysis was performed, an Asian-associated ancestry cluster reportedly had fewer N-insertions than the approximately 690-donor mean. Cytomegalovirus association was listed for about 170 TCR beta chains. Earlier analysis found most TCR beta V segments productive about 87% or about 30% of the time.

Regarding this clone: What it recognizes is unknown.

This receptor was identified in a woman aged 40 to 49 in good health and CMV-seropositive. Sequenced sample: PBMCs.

The chain's CDR3 is CASSVWGLDGYTF. As DNA, the CDR3 is TGTGCCAGCAGCGTATGGGGGCTTGACGGCTACACCTTC. The gene calls are TRBV9 and TRBJ1-2; D perhaps matches TRBD1 (6 bases). V shed 1 base and J shed 8 bases, with 12 bases lying between them. Germline V CDR1 and CDR2: SGDLS, YYNGEE. The CDR3 consists of 13 residues. Drawing the rest from reference TRBV9 and TRBJ1-2, the complete variable domain is DSGVTQTPKHLITATGQRVTLRCSPRSGDLSVYWYQQSLDQGLQFLIQYYNGEERAKGNILERFSAQQFPDLHSELNLSSLELGDSALYFCASSVWGLDGYTFGSGTRLTVV.